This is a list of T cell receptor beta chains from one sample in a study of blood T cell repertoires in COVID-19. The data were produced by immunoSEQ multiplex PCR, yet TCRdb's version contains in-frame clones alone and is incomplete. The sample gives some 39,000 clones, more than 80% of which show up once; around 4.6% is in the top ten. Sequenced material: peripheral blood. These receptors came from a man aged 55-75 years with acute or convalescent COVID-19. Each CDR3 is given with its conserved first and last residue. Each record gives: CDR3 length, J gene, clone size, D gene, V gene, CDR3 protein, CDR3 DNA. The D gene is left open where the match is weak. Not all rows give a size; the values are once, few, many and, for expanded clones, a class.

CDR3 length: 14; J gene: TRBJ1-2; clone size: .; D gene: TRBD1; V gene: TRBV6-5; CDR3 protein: CASTLDRTNYGYTF; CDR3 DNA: TGTGCCAGCACCCTGGACAGGACTAACTATGGCTACACCTTC
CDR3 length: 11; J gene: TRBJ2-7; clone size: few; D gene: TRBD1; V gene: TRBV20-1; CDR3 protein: CSARSGTVLYF; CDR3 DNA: TGCAGTGCTAGATCGGGGACAGTATTGTACTTC
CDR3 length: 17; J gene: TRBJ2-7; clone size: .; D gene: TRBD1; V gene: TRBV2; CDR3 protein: CASSLGPIRDSTYEQYF; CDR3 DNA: TGTGCCAGCAGCCTGGGGCCTATCCGGGACAGTACCTACGAGCAGTACTTC
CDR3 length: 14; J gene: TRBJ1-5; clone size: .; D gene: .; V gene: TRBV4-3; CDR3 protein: CASSPQGSNQPQHF; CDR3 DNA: TGCGCCAGCAGCCCCCAGGGGAGCAATCAGCCCCAGCATTTT
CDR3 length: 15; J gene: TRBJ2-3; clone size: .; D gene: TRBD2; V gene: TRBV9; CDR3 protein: CASSVARGVTDTQYF; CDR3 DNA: TGTGCCAGCAGCGTAGCGCGGGGGGTCACCGATACGCAGTATTTT
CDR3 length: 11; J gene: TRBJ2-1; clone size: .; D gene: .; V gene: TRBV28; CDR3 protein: CASSSSNEQFF; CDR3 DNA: TGTGCCAGCAGTTCTAGCAATGAGCAGTTCTTC
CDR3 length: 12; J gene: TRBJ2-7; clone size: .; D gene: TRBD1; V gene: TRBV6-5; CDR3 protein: CASRIQGAEQYF; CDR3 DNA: TGTGCCAGCAGGATACAGGGGGCCGAGCAGTACTTC
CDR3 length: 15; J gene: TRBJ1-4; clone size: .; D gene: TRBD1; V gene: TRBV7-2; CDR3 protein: CASSLTGTGGEKLFF; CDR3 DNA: TGTGCCAGCAGTCTTACTGGGACAGGGGGAGAAAAACTGTTTTTT
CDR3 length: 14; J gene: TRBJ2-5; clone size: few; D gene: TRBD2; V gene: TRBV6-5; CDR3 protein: CASRTSGGAETQYF; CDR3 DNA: TGTGCCAGCAGGACTAGCGGGGGGGCAGAGACCCAGTACTTC
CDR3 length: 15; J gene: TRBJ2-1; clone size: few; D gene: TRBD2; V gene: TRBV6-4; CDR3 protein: CASSDSSGGANEQFF; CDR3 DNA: TGTGCCAGCAGTGACTCTAGCGGGGGGGCCAATGAGCAGTTCTTC
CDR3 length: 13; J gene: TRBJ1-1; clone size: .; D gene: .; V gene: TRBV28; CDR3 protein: CASSLEDSVRAFF; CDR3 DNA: TGTGCCAGCAGTTTGGAGGACAGCGTTCGCGCTTTCTTT
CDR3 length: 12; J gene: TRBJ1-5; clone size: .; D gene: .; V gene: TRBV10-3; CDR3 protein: CASQGIDQPQHF; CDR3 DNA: TGTGCCTCGCAGGGAATTGATCAGCCCCAGCATTTT
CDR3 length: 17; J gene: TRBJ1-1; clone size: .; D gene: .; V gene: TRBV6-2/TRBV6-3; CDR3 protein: CASSYSAANYRDTEAFF; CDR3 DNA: TGTGCCAGCAGTTACTCGGCGGCCAACTATCGGGACACTGAAGCTTTCTTT
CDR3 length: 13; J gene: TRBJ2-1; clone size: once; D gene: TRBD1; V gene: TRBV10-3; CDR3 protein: CAIRGTERNEQFF; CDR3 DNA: TGTGCCATCAGGGGGACAGAACGAAATGAGCAGTTCTTC
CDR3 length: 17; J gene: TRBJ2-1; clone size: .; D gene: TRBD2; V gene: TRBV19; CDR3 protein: CASSVPTSGRFIYEQFF; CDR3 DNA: TGTGCCAGTAGTGTCCCAACTAGCGGGAGGTTTATCTATGAGCAGTTCTTC
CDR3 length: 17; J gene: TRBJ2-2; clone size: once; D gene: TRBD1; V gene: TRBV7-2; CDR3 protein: CASSPPWDRVNTGELFF; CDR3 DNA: TGTGCCAGCAGCCCTCCCTGGGACAGGGTTAACACCGGGGAGCTGTTTTTT
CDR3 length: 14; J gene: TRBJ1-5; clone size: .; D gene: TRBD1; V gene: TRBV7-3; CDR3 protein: CASSLTGPNQPQHF; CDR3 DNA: TGTGCCAGCAGCCTGACAGGGCCGAATCAGCCCCAGCATTTT
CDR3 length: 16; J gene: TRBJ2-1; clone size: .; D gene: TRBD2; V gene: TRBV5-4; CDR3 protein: CASSLELAGGFNEQFF; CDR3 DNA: TGTGCCAGCAGCTTGGAGCTAGCGGGAGGTTTCAATGAGCAGTTCTTC
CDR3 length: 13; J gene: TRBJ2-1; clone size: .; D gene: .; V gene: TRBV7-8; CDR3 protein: CASSLRQENEQFF; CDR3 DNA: TGTGCCAGCAGCCTGCGACAGGAGAATGAGCAGTTCTTC
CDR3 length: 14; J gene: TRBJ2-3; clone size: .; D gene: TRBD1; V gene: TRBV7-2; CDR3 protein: CASSEDRWTDTQYF; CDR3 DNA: TGTGCCAGCAGCGAGGACAGGTGGACAGATACGCAGTATTTT
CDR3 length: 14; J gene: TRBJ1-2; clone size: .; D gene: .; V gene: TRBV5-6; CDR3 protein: CASSSTSLRPGYTF; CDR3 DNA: TGTGCCAGCAGCTCGACTTCACTCAGACCAGGCTACACCTTC
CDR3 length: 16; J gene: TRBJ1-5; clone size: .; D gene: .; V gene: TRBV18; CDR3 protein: CASSPTRGGEGQPQHF; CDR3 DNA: TGTGCCAGCTCACCAACGAGGGGGGGCGAGGGACAGCCCCAGCATTTT
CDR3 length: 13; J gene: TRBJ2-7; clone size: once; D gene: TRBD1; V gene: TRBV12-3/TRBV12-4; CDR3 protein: CASSYRGPYEQYF; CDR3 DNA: TGTGCCAGCAGTTACAGGGGACCTTACGAGCAGTACTTC
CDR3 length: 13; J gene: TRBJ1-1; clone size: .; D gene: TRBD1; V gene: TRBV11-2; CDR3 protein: CASSLARGRRAFF; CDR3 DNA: TGTGCCAGCAGCTTAGCCAGGGGGAGGAGAGCTTTCTTT
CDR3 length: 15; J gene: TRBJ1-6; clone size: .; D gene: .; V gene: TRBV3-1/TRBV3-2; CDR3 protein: CASTPGGGANSPLHF; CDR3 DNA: TGTGCCAGCACCCCCGGTGGGGGGGCGAATTCACCCCTCCACTTT
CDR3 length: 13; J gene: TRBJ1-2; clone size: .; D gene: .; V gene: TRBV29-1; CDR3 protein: CSVVRPGGGGYTF; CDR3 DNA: TGCAGCGTTGTCCGCCCGGGGGGAGGAGGCTACACCTTC
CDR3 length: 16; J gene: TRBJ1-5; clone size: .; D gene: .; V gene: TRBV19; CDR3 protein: CASSIVWGEGNQPQHF; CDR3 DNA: TGTGCCAGTAGTATAGTATGGGGAGAGGGCAATCAGCCCCAGCATTTT
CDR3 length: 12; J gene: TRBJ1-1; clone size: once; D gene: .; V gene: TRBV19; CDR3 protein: CASSANRAEAFF; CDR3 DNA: TGTGCCAGTAGTGCCAACAGGGCCGAAGCTTTCTTT
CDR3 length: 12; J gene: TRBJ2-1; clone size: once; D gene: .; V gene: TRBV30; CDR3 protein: CAWGLNSNEQFF; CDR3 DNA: TGTGCCTGGGGACTCAACAGCAATGAGCAGTTCTTC
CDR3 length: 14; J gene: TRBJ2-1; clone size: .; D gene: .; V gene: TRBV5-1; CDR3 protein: CASSQDTSTAEQFF; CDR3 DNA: TGCGCCAGCAGTCAGGACACGTCGACGGCTGAGCAGTTCTTC
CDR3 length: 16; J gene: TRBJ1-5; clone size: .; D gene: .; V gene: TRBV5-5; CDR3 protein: CASSPVGGGSNQPQHF; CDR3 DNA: TGTGCCAGCAGCCCGGTGGGGGGGGGTAGCAATCAGCCCCAGCATTTT
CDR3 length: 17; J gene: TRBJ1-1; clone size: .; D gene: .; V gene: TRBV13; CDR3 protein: CASSLTPGRSMNTEAFF; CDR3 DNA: TGTGCCAGCAGCTTAACACCGGGAAGATCCATGAACACTGAAGCTTTCTTT
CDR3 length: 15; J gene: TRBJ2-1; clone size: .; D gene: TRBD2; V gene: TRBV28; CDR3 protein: CASRMLAGVYNEQFF; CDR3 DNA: TGTGCCAGCAGAATGCTAGCGGGAGTTTACAATGAGCAGTTCTTC
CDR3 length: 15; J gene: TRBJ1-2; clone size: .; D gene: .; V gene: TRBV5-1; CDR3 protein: CASSREGKPSAGYTF; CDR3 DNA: TGCGCCAGCAGCCGAGAGGGCAAGCCCTCAGCTGGCTACACCTTC
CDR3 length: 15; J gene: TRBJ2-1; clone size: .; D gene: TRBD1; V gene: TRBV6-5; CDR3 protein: CASRKDREFYNEQFF; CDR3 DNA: TGTGCCAGCAGAAAAGACAGGGAGTTTTACAATGAGCAGTTCTTC
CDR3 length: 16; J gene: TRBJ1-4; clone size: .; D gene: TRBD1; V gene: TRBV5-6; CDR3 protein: CASSPTVRDRGEKLFF; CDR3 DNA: TGTGCCAGCAGCCCGACGGTCCGGGACAGGGGTGAAAAACTGTTTTTT
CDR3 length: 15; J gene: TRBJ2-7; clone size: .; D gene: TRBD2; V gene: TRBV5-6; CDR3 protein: CASRRSGRAIHEQYF; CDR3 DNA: TGTGCCAGCAGACGCAGCGGGAGGGCAATCCACGAGCAGTACTTC
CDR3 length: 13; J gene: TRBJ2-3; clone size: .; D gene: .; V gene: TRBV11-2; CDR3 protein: CASSRASYDTQYF; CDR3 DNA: TGTGCCAGCAGTCGAGCTAGCTACGATACGCAGTATTTT
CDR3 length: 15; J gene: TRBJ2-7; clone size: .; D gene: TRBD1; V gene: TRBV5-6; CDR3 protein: CASSEPDRGMSEQYF; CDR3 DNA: TGTGCCAGCAGCGAGCCTGACAGGGGTATGAGCGAGCAGTACTTC
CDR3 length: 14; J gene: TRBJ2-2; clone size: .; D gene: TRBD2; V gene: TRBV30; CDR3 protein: CAWSLSGGTGELFF; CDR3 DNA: TGTGCCTGGAGTCTTAGCGGGGGTACCGGGGAGCTGTTTTTT
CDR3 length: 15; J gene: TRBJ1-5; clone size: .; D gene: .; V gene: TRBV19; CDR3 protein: CATQGAAGGNQPQHF; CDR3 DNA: TGTGCCACACAGGGAGCCGCCGGGGGCAATCAGCCCCAGCATTTT
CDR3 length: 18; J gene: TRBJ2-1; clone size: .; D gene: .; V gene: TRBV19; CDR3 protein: CASSIDLSAGSSYNEQFF; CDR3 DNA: TGTGCCAGTAGTATAGATCTATCAGCGGGTAGCTCCTACAATGAGCAGTTCTTC
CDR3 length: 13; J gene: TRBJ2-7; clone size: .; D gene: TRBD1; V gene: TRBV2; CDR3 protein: CASKGQGVGEQYF; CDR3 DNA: TGTGCCAGCAAGGGACAGGGCGTGGGGGAGCAGTACTTC
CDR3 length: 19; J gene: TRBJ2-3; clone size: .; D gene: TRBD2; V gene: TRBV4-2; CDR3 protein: CASSQEASGRASYTDTQYF; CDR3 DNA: TGTGCCAGCAGCCAAGAAGCGAGCGGGAGGGCCTCGTACACAGATACGCAGTATTTT
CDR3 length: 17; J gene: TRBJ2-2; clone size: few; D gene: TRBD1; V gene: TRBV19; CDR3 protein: CASSADREQPSTGELFF; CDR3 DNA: TGTGCCAGTAGTGCCGACAGGGAGCAGCCGTCGACCGGGGAGCTGTTTTTT
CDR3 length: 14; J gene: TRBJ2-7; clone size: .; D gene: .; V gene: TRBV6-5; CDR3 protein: CASRGGRRGYEQYF; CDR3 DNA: TGTGCCAGCAGGGGGGGACGGCGCGGGTACGAGCAGTACTTC
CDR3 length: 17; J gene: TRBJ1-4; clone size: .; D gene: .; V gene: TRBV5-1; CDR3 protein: CASSQGHGNGMGEKLFF; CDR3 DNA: TGCGCCAGCAGCCAGGGACACGGTAATGGAATGGGTGAAAAACTGTTTTTT
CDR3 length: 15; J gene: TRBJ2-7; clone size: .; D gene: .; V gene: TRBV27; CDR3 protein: CASIGETGSSYEQYF; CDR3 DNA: TGTGCCAGCATAGGTGAGACAGGTAGCTCCTACGAGCAGTACTTC
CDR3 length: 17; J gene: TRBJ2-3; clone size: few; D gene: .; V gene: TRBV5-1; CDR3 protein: CASSPGGSGGSTDTQYF; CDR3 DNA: TGCGCCAGCAGCCCCGGAGGGTCTGGGGGTAGCACAGATACGCAGTATTTT
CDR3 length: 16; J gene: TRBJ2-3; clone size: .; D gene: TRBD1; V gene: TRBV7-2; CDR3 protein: CASSSQAGGRSDTQYF; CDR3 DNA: TGTGCCAGCAGCTCCCAGGCAGGGGGCAGATCAGATACGCAGTATTTT
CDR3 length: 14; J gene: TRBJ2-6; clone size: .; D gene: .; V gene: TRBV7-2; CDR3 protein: CASSTSSGANVLTF; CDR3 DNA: TGTGCCAGCAGCACAAGCTCTGGGGCCAACGTCCTGACTTTC
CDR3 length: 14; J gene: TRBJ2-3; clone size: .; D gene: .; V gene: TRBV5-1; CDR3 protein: CASSLGQVTDTQYF; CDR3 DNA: TGCGCCAGCAGCTTGGGACAGGTCACAGATACGCAGTATTTT